The 32 T cell receptor beta chains below come from one sample, sequenced in a study of blood T cell repertoires in COVID-19. The data were produced by immunoSEQ multiplex PCR, yet TCRdb's version contains in-frame clones alone and is incomplete. The data hold 110,000 to 150,000 clones, with 80% observed a single time. Source material: peripheral blood. These receptors were taken from a man between 65 and 85 years old who had recovered from COVID-19.

The J gene is TRBJ2-1, the V gene TRBV6-1, with 11 bases matching TRBD2. V trimming: 4 bases; J trimming: 10 bases; junction bases outside the gene matches: 12. The germline V gene encodes CDR1 MNHNS and CDR2 SASEGT. The CDR3 totals 16 residues. The CDR3 coding sequence is TGTGCCAGCAGTGGACTAGCGGGATCATCCCCATTCGAGCAGTTCTTC. It specifies CASSGLAGSSPFEQFF.

The J gene is TRBJ2-7, the V gene TRBV5-4; TRBD1 matches at 7 bases. V trimming: 3 bases; J trimming: 6 bases; junction bases outside the gene matches: 12. CDR1 is SGHNT and CDR2 is YYREEE in the germline V gene (reference sequence). The length of the CDR3 is 15 residues. CDR3 in amino acids: CASSSGQEVAGEQYF. DNA for the CDR3: TGTGCCAGCAGCTCCGGACAGGAGGTTGCTGGCGAGCAGTACTTC.

The chain combines TRBV18 with TRBJ2-3; D uncertain. The V gene's germline CDR1 is KGHSH and CDR2 LQKENI. Between the trimmed V and J ends, which lost 2 bases and 0 bases, there was a span of 9 bases. The CDR3 runs 15 residues. CDR3 loop: CASSPNSASTDTQYF. DNA of the CDR3: TGTGCCAGCTCACCAAATTCCGCGAGCACAGATACGCAGTATTTT. Full variable domain (rest looked up from reference TRBV18 and TRBJ2-3): NAGVMQNPRHLVRRRGQEARLRCSPMKGHSHVYWYRQLPEEGLKFMVYLQKENIIDESGMPKERFSAEFPKEGPSILRIQQVVRGDSAAYFCASSPNSASTDTQYFGPGTRLTVL.

Only a few counts were recorded for this clone. J is TRBJ2-1 and V is TRBV7-8, with no clear D. The CDR3 spans 17 residues. Germline V gene data show CDR1 as SGHVS and CDR2 as FQNEAQ. Trimming cost V 5 bases and J 0 bases, with 17 bases left between them. The CDR3 DNA sequence: TGTGCCAGCAGCGGCCCCGGCGACTGGAGCTCCTACAATGAGCAGTTCTTC. Encoded protein: CASSGPGDWSSYNEQFF.

V and J are TRBV12-3 or TRBV12-4 and TRBJ2-3, with D possibly matching TRBD2 (5 bases). The CDR3 contains 12 residues. The CDR3 coding sequence is TGTGCGAGTGGCGGGTCCACAGATACGCAGTATTTT. Protein sequence: CASGGSTDTQYF.

The count of this clone is one. V and J are TRBV7-7 and TRBJ2-1; 9 bases align to TRBD1. Trimming removed 5 bases from V and 5 bases from J; junction bases left unmatched: 4. The CDR3 loop spans 14 amino acids. Germline V gene sequence: CDR1 SSHAT, CDR2 FNYEAQ (reference sequence). The CDR3 nucleotides are TGTGCCAGCAGCCCCGGGACAGGGAACAATGAGCAGTTCTTC. Amino acids: CASSPGTGNNEQFF.

The chain uses TRBV5-1 and TRBJ2-5; the match to TRBD2 covers 7 bases. CDR1 is SGHRS and CDR2 is YFSETQ in the germline V gene. After removal of 0 bases from V and 2 bases from J, the junction contained 4 bases not matched to a gene. CDR3 length: 15 residues. The CDR3 here is CASSLEREGQETQYF. The CDR3 DNA sequence: TGCGCCAGCAGCTTGGAGCGGGAAGGGCAAGAGACCCAGTACTTC.

A single count supports this clone. The chain is built from TRBV19 and TRBJ1-2; 7 bases match TRBD1. The J segment lost 5 bases and the V segment lost 7 bases, leaving 7 bases of the junction unmatched. Germline assignment: CDR1 LNHDA and CDR2 SQIVND (reference sequence). This CDR3 spans 13 amino acids. The CDR3 protein is CASTYRGSYGYTF. CDR3 nucleotides: TGTGCCAGTACTTACAGGGGCTCGTATGGCTACACCTTC.

This chain joins TRBV2 and TRBJ1-5; D is unclear. V lost 2 bases, J lost 3 bases, and 14 bases lay in between. This CDR3 contains 16 residues. Germline V CDR1 and CDR2: SNHLY, FYNNEI. DNA of the CDR3: TGTGCCAGCAGTGAAAATGATAGCAGATTCAATCAGCCCCAGCATTTT. Its translation: CASSENDSRFNQPQHF.

This sequence joins TRBV5-1 and TRBJ2-7, with 7 bases lining up with TRBD1. The length of the CDR3 is 12 residues. V lost 1 base to trimming and J lost 6 bases; unmatched junction nucleotides: 1. Germline V CDR1 and CDR2: SGHRS, YFSETQ. The CDR3 coding sequence is TGCGCCAGCAGCTTGACAGGGGCCGAGCAGTACTTC. Its translation is CASSLTGAEQYF.

The J gene is TRBJ2-7, the V gene TRBV7-6; 9 bases fit TRBD1. Germline V gene lookup returns CDR1 SGHVS and CDR2 FNYEAQ. V gave up 5 bases and J gave up 3 bases; unmatched junction bases: 8. This CDR3 has 15 amino acids. CDR3 coding DNA: TGTGCCAGCAGCCCCGACAGGGGGAATCTCTACGAGCAGTACTTC. Its protein product is CASSPDRGNLYEQYF.

The rearrangement links TRBV9 to TRBJ2-1; 7 bases align to TRBD1. The ends lost 0 bases at V and 3 bases at J; junction bases unmatched: 3. CDR1 SGDLS and CDR2 YYNGEE come from the germline V gene. The CDR3 is 15 residues long. The CDR3 DNA reads as TGTGCCAGCAGCGTAGCGTGGGACAGCTACAATGAGCAGTTCTTC. Its translation: CASSVAWDSYNEQFF.

The V and J genes are TRBV15 and TRBJ2-3; the D gene is possibly TRBD2 (5 bases). There are 14 residues in the CDR3. Germline assignment: CDR1 LNHNV and CDR2 YYDKDF (reference sequence). Between the trimmed V and J ends, which lost 0 bases and 6 bases, there was a span of 10 bases. The CDR3 sequence: CATSRERWEDTQYF. The CDR3 region has the DNA TGTGCCACCAGCAGAGAGAGGTGGGAGGATACGCAGTATTTT.

This chain uses TRBV9 with TRBJ2-1; no clear D. V lost 0 bases and J 10 bases, leaving 11 bases between the germline ends. Per germline, CDR1 SGDLS and CDR2 YYNGEE. This CDR3 is built from 13 residues. CDR3 sequence (DNA): TGTGCCAGCAGCGTAGGTCCCACGCGGGAGCAGTTCTTC. Protein: CASSVGPTREQFF.

The chain has TRBV12-3 or TRBV12-4 and TRBJ1-1, with D possibly being TRBD1 (5 bases). The V gene lost 2 bases and the J gene lost 6 bases, with 7 bases spanning the gap. The CDR3 is 12 amino acids. In DNA form, the CDR3 reads TGTGCCAGCAGTTTATTAGGGGCTGAAGCTTTCTTT. The encoded protein is CASSLLGAEAFF.

In its sample, this clone was seen once. The chain is built from TRBV9 and TRBJ1-6; 11 bases match TRBD1. This CDR3 region has 15 residues. CDR1 SGDLS and CDR2 YYNGEE come from the germline V gene. V lost 5 bases and J lost 6; bases outside the gene matches: 4. The CDR3 spells CASSGDRGINSPLHF. DNA of the CDR3: TGTGCCAGCAGTGGGGACAGGGGGATTAATTCACCCCTCCACTTT.

The V call is TRBV18, the J call TRBJ2-2; 7 bases map to TRBD2. V shed 2 bases, J shed 5 bases, and the junction held 5 bases outside the gene matches. Germline CDR1 and CDR2: KGHSH and LQKENI. The CDR3 sequence is 15 residues long. The CDR3 DNA sequence: TGTGCCAGCTCACCAACGCTAGCGGAGACCGGGGAGCTGTTTTTT. This sequence encodes CASSPTLAETGELFF. Based on the CDR3 plus reference TRBV18 and TRBJ2-2, the full variable domain is NAGVMQNPRHLVRRRGQEARLRCSPMKGHSHVYWYRQLPEEGLKFMVYLQKENIIDESGMPKERFSAEFPKEGPSILRIQQVVRGDSAAYFCASSPTLAETGELFFGEGSRLTVL.

The chain links TRBV6-5 to TRBJ1-1, with a possible D match to TRBD1 (5 bases). The germline gives CDR1 MNHEY, CDR2 SVGAGI. V was clipped by 0 bases and J by 5 bases, with 13 bases between them. The CDR3 runs to 15 residues. CDR3 coding DNA: TGTGCCAGCAGTTACTCCCTAGGGGTAGGGACTGAAGCTTTCTTT. This gives the protein CASSYSLGVGTEAFF.

This clone was picked up a small number of times. The V gene is TRBV28, the J gene TRBJ1-5; 8 bases are shared with TRBD1. The junction had 5 bases not matched to a gene; V was cut back by 1 base and J by 3 bases. This CDR3 is 16 amino acids long. Germline lookup yields CDR1 MDHEN and CDR2 SYDVKM. CDR3 in amino acids: CASSLSARGLNQPQHF. The CDR3 region has the DNA TGTGCCAGCAGTTTATCGGCCAGGGGGCTCAATCAGCCCCAGCATTTT.

The rearrangement joins TRBV3-1 (or the pseudogene TRBV3-2) to TRBJ1-5, with unresolved D. This CDR3 region has 15 residues. Trimming left V 0 bases short and J 0 bases short, with 6 bases between. The germline V gene has CDR1 LGHDT and CDR2 YNNKEL (reference sequence). DNA for the CDR3: TGTGCCAGCAGCCAAGATTCCTTTAGCAATCAGCCCCAGCATTTT. It is translated as CASSQDSFSNQPQHF.

The chain is built from TRBV10-3 and TRBJ2-7; possible D gene TRBD2, 6 bases. With 6 bases removed from V and 2 bases from J, the gap between germline ends came to 17 bases. This CDR3 comprises 15 residues. Germline V lookup: CDR1 ENHRY, CDR2 SYGVKD. The CDR3 protein is CAIRVPGTLTYEQYF. The CDR3 region has the DNA TGTGCCATCAGAGTCCCCGGGACTCTCACCTACGAGCAGTACTTC.

The J gene is TRBJ1-4, the V gene TRBV30; TRBD1 is a possible D gene (5 bases). Germline CDR1 and CDR2: GTSNPN and SVGIG (reference sequence). Trimming left V 7 bases short and J 8 bases short, with 17 bases between. The CDR3 consists of 13 residues. The CDR3 DNA reads as TGTGCCTTGGGATTAGGGGTGGGGGAAAAACTGTTTTTT. It translates to CALGLGVGEKLFF.

This rearrangement joins TRBV30 to TRBJ1-4, with 7 positions matching TRBD1. Germline loops: CDR1 GTSNPN, CDR2 SVGIG (reference sequence). The CDR3 contains 17 residues. The ends lost 0 bases at V and 8 bases at J; junction bases unmatched: 15. DNA for the CDR3: TGTGCCTGGAGTGTAGCAGGGGGGATGCGCAGTTACGAAAAACTGTTTTTT. This sequence encodes CAWSVAGGMRSYEKLFF.

The chain recombines TRBV2 with TRBJ1-2, with D perhaps matching TRBD1 (5 bases). This CDR3 contains 15 residues. The germline V gene has CDR1 SNHLY and CDR2 FYNNEI. Trimming pared 6 bases from V and 0 bases from J, leaving 14 bases between. The CDR3: CASSEQVRANYGYTF. DNA for the CDR3: TGTGCCAGCAGCGAACAGGTTAGAGCTAACTATGGCTACACCTTC.

The gene calls are TRBV5-4 and TRBJ2-2; TRBD2 matches 8 bases. V lost 0 bases to trimming and J lost 14 bases; unmatched junction nucleotides: 6. Germline V gene sequence: CDR1 SGHNT, CDR2 YYREEE (reference sequence). The CDR3 runs to 13 residues. CDR3 region: CASSLGREGKLFF. CDR3 coding DNA: TGTGCCAGCAGCTTGGGTCGGGAGGGCAAACTGTTTTTT.

In nucleotides, the CDR3 is TGTGCCAGCAGCTTAGGCCGGCTAGACGAGCAGTTCTTC. This codes for CASSLGRLDEQFF. The chain has TRBV13 and TRBJ2-1; D is uncertain. The germline gives CDR1 PRHDT, CDR2 FYEKMQ (reference sequence). CDR3 size: 13 residues. V gave up 0 bases and J gave up 10 bases, with 10 bases separating them.

V is TRBV2 and J is TRBJ2-1; 8 bases are a match to TRBD2. In germline, CDR1 is SNHLY, CDR2 FYNNEI. V dropped 7 bases and J dropped 4; count of bases not matched to a gene: 6. The CDR3 length is 14 residues. This CDR3 is CASNTAGAYNEQFF. The CDR3 DNA is TGTGCCAGCAACACAGCGGGAGCTTACAATGAGCAGTTCTTC.

The chain uses TRBV9 and TRBJ1-5, with D unresolved. The CDR3 has 15 amino acids. CDR1 and CDR2 from the germline V gene are SGDLS and YYNGEE. The V and J ends lost 4 bases and 0 bases respectively, with 11 bases between them. The CDR3 region is CASSPRSDSNQPQHF. The CDR3 nucleotides are TGTGCCAGCAGCCCCCGATCAGATAGCAATCAGCCCCAGCATTTT.

This chain uses TRBV10-3 with TRBJ1-5, with D perhaps matching TRBD1 (6 bases). The V end was cut by 6 bases, the J end by 5 bases, with 14 bases between. CDR1 is ENHRY, CDR2 SYGVKD, per germline. CDR3 length: 14 residues. The CDR3 reads CAISKGEVDQPQHF. The CDR3 DNA is TGTGCCATCAGCAAGGGGGAAGTAGATCAGCCCCAGCATTTT.

This clone came up a few times. The chain joins TRBV4-1 to TRBJ2-1, with 9 bases aligning to TRBD2. This CDR3 region has 14 residues. The germline V gene encodes CDR1 MGHRA and CDR2 YSYEKL. V was clipped by 3 bases and J by 5 bases; unmatched bases: 2. The CDR3 DNA reads TGCGCCAGCAGCCAGGGACTAGCAAACAATGAGCAGTTCTTC. Protein sequence: CASSQGLANNEQFF.

The chain recombines TRBV6-5 with TRBJ2-7; 10 bases are a match to TRBD2. CDR1 is MNHEY and CDR2 is SVGAGI in the germline V gene. This CDR3 has 15 amino acids. The V and J ends lost 1 base and 5 bases, in that order; junction bases with no gene match: 5. Here the CDR3 DNA reads TGTGCCAGCAGTTACTACAGCGGGAGGGCCAACGAGCAGTACTTC. This translates into CASSYYSGRANEQYF.

In this sample, this clone turned up many times. This chain joins TRBV5-4 and TRBJ1-3; D is perhaps TRBD1 (5 bases). V gave up 1 base and J gave up 4 bases, with 12 bases separating them. Germline assignment: CDR1 SGHNT and CDR2 YYREEE (reference sequence). CDR3 size: 15 residues. CDR3 DNA sequence: TGTGCCAGCAGCTTGCAGGGTGTGGGGGGAAACACCATATATTTT. This gives the protein CASSLQGVGGNTIYF.